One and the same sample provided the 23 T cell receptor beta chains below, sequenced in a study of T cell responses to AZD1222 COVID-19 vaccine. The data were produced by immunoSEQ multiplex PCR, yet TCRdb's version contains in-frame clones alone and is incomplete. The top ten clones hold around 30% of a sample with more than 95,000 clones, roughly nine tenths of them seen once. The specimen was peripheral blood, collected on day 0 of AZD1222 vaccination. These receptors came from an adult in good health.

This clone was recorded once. CDR3: CASPPGTGPNTEAFF. CDR3 in DNA: TGTGCCAGCCCTCCCGGTACAGGCCCGAACACTGAAGCTTTCTTT. The V call is TRBV28, the J call TRBJ1-1; D might be TRBD1 (5 bases). V shed 8 bases and J shed 1 base, with 17 bases lying between them. Germline V lookup: CDR1 MDHEN, CDR2 SYDVKM. This CDR3 is 15 amino acids long. Supplemented by reference TRBV28 and TRBJ1-1, the full variable domain reads DVKVTQSSRYLVKRTGEKVFLECVQDMDHENMFWYRQDPGLGLRLIYFSYDVKMKEKGDIPEGYSVSREKKERFSLILESASTNQTSMYLCASPPGTGPNTEAFFGQGTRLTVV.

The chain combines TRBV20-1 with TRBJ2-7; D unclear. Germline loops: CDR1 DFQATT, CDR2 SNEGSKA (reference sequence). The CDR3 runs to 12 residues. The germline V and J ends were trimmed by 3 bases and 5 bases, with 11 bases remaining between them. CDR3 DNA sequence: TGCAGTGCTAGTCCCAGTTTCGACGAGCAGTACTTC. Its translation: CSASPSFDEQYF.

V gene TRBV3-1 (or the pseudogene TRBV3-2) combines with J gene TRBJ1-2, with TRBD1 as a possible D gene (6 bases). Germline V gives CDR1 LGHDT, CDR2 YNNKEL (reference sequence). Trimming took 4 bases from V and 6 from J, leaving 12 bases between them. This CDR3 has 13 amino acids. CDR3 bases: TGTGCCAGCAGCCTTGGGACATTCGATGGCTACACCTTC. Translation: CASSLGTFDGYTF.

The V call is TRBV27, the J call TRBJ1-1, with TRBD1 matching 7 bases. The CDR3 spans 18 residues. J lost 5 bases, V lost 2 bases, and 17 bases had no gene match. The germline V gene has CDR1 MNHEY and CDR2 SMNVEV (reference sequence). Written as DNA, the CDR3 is TGTGCCAGCAGTTTAAGGCTAGGAACTAGGGGGCGCGATACTGAAGCTTTCTTT. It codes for CASSLRLGTRGRDTEAFF.

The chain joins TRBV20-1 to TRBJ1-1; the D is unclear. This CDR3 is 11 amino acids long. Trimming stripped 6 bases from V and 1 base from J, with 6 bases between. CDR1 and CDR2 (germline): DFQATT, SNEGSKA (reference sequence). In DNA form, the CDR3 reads TGCAGTGCCTCAGCGAACACTGAAGCTTTCTTT. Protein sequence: CSASANTEAFF.

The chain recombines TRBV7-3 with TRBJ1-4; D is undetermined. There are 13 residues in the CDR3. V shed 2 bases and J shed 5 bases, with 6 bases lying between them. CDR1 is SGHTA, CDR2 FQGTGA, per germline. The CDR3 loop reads CASSLSNNEKLFF. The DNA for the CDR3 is TGTGCCAGCAGCTTATCCAACAATGAAAAACTGTTTTTT.

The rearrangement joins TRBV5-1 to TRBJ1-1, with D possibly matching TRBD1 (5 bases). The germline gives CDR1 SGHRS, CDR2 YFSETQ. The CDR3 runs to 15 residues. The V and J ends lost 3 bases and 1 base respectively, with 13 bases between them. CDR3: CASSWGRRANTEAFF. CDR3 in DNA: TGCGCCAGCAGCTGGGGGAGGCGAGCGAACACTGAAGCTTTCTTT.

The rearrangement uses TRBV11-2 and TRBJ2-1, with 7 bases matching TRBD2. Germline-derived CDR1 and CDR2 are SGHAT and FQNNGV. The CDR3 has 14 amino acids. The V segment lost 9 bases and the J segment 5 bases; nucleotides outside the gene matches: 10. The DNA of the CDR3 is TGTGCCAGTTCTTTTACGGGGGGTCACAATGAGCAGTTCTTC. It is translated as CASSFTGGHNEQFF. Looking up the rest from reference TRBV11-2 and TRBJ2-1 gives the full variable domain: EAGVAQSPRYKIIEKRQSVAFWCNPISGHATLYWYQQILGQGPKLLIQFQNNGVVDDSQLPKDRFSAERLKGVDSTLKIQPAKLEDSAVYLCASSFTGGHNEQFFGPGTRLTVL.

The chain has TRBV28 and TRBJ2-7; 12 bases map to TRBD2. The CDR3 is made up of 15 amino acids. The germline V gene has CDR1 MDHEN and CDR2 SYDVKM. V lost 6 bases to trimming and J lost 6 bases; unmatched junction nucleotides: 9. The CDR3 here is CASRGRLAGESEQYF. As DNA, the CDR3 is TGTGCCAGCAGGGGAAGACTAGCGGGAGAGTCCGAGCAGTACTTC.

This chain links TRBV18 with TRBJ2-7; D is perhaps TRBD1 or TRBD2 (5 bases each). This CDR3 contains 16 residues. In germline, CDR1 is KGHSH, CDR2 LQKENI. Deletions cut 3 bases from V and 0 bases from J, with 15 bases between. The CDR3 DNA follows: TGTGCCAGCTCACCTCAACAGGACTTGAGCTCCTACGAGCAGTACTTC. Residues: CASSPQQDLSSYEQYF. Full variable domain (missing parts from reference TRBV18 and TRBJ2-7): NAGVMQNPRHLVRRRGQEARLRCSPMKGHSHVYWYRQLPEEGLKFMVYLQKENIIDESGMPKERFSAEFPKEGPSILRIQQVVRGDSAAYFCASSPQQDLSSYEQYFGPGTRLTVT.

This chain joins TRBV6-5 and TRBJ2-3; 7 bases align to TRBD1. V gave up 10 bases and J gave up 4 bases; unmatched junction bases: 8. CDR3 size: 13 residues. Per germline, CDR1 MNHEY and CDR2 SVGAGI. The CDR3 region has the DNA TGTGCCACCCAAGGACAGGTCGCAGATACGCAGTATTTT. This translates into CATQGQVADTQYF.

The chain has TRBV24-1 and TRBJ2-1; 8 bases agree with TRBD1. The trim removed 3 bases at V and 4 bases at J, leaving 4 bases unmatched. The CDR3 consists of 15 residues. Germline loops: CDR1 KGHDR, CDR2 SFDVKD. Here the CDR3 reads CATSDGGQGYNEQFF. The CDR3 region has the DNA TGTGCCACCAGTGATGGCGGACAGGGATACAATGAGCAGTTCTTC.

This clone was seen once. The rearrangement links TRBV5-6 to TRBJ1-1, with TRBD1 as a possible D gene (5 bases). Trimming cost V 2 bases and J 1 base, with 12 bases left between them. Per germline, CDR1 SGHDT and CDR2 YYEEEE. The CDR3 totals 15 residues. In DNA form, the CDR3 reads TGTGCCAGCAGCTTTTCAGGGCTGGCGAACACTGAAGCTTTCTTT. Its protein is CASSFSGLANTEAFF.

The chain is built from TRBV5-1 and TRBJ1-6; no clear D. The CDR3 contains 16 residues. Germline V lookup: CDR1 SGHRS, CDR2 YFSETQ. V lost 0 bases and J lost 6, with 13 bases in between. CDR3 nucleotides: TGCGCCAGCAGCTTGGTGGGCCCGCGGGGTAATTCACCCCTCCACTTT. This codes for CASSLVGPRGNSPLHF.

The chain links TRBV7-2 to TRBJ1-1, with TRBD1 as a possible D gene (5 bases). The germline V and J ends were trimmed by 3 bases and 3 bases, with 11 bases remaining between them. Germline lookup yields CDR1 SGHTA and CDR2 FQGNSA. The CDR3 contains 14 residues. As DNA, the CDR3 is TGTGCCAGCAGCTTCCGCCAAGGGGACACTGAAGCTTTCTTT. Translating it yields CASSFRQGDTEAFF.

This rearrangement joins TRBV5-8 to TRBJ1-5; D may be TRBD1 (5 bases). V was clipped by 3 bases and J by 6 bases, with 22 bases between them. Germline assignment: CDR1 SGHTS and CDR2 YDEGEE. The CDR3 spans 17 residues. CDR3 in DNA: TGTGCCAGCAGCTGGGGCGCTTCGTGGAGGACTAGTCAGCCCCAGCATTTT. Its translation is CASSWGASWRTSQPQHF. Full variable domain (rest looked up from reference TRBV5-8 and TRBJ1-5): EAGVTQSPTHLIKTRGQQATLRCSPISGHTSVYWYQQALGLGLQFLLWYDEGEERNRGNFPPRFSGRQFPNYSSELNVNALELEDSALYLCASSWGASWRTSQPQHFGDGTRLSIL.

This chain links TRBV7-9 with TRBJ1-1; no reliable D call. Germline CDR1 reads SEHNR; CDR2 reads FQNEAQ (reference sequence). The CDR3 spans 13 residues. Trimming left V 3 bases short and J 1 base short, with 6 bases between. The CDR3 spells CASSFRENTEAFF. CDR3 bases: TGTGCCAGCAGCTTCCGTGAGAACACTGAAGCTTTCTTT. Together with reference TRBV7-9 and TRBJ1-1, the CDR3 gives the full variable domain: DTGVSQNPRHKITKRGQNVTFRCDPISEHNRLYWYRQTLGQGPEFLTYFQNEAQLEKSRLLSDRFSAERPKGSFSTLEIQRTEQGDSAMYLCASSFRENTEAFFGQGTRLTVV.

CDR3 amino acids: CASSVLGQGGYEQYF. The CDR3 region has the DNA TGTGCCAGCAGCGTCTTAGGACAGGGAGGCTACGAGCAGTACTTC. This sequence joins TRBV14 and TRBJ2-7; 8 bases are a match to TRBD1. CDR3 size: 15 residues. Per the germline V gene, CDR1 is SGHDN and CDR2 is FVKESK. The V gene end was trimmed by 5 bases and the J gene end by 3 bases; junction bases not matched to a gene: 9. The full variable domain, with the rest looked up from reference TRBV14 and TRBJ2-7, is EAGVTQFPSHSVIEKGQTVTLRCDPISGHDNLYWYRRVMGKEIKFLLHFVKESKQDESGMPNNRFLAERTGGTYSTLKVQPAELEDSGVYFCASSVLGQGGYEQYFGPGTRLTVT.

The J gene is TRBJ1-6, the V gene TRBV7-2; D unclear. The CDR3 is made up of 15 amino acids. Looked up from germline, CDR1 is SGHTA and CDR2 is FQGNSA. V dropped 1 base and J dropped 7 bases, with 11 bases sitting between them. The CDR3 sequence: CASSLDRTGNSPLHF. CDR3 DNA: TGTGCCAGCAGCTTAGACCGGACGGGGAATTCACCCCTCCACTTT.

The DNA of the CDR3 is TGCGCCAGCAGCTGGGGGGCCGGGACAGGGGACCCCTACGAGCAGTACTTC. This gives the protein CASSWGAGTGDPYEQYF. This chain links TRBV5-1 with TRBJ2-7, with TRBD1 matching over 10 bases. With V trimmed by 3 bases and J by 2 bases, 11 bases remained unmatched. The CDR3 is made up of 17 amino acids. Germline assignment: CDR1 SGHRS and CDR2 YFSETQ.

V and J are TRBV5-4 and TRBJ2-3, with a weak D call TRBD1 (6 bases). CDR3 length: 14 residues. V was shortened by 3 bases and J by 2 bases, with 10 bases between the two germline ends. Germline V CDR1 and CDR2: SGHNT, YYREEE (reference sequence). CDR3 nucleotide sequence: TGTGCCAGCAGCTCAGGGGCCCACACAGATACGCAGTATTTT. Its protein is CASSSGAHTDTQYF.

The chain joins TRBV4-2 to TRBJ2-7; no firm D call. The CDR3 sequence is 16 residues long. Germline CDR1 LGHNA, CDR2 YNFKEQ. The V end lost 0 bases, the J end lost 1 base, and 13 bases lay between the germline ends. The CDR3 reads CASSQDLGEPSYEQYF. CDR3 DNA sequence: TGTGCCAGCAGCCAAGATCTCGGAGAACCTTCCTACGAGCAGTACTTC.

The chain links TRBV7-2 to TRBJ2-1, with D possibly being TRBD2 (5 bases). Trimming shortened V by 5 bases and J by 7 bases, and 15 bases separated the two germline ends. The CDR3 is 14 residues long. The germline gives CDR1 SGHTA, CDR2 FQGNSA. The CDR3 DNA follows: TGTGCCAGCAGCCCCGCGAGGGTGGGGAATGAGCAGTTCTTC. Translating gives CASSPARVGNEQFF.